The entry below describes one T cell receptor beta chain. Antigen unknown. 13 Jbeta primers and 60 Vbeta primers were used for the PCR. Authors' processing steps: Per a later analysis, the number of unique TCR beta chains was around 79 million, of which roughly 11 million were shared. This table comes from immunoSEQ multiplex PCR, and its TCRdb copy is limited to in-frame clones, with some not included. The V and J calls and clone size are taken from that table; D and trimming were inferred from the DNA. In the table there are roughly 200,000 clones, 75% to 80% of which are singletons. The V gene's germline CDR1 is SQVTM and CDR2 ANQGSEA. J was trimmed by 3 bases and V by 7 bases; bases with no gene match: 6. The CDR3 is 12 amino acids. The data belong to a study of cytomegalovirus exposure and HLA in healthy donors. Study-wide results and limits: The study dropped some indistinguishable V segments, TRBV6-2 and TRBV6-3 among them. There were some public TCRs occurring in many donors, but most TCR sequences were rare. When the data were analyzed later, several of the most significant clusters appeared to be linked to common viral pathogens.

Sequencing was done on a sample of PBMCs. This TCR was sampled from a female donor in good health and CMV-seronegative. This chain joins TRBV29-1 and TRBJ2-7, with TRBD2 matching over 7 bases. CDR3 DNA sequence: TGCAGCGCTACTAGCGCTAGCTACGAGCAGTACTTC. This encodes CSATSASYEQYF.